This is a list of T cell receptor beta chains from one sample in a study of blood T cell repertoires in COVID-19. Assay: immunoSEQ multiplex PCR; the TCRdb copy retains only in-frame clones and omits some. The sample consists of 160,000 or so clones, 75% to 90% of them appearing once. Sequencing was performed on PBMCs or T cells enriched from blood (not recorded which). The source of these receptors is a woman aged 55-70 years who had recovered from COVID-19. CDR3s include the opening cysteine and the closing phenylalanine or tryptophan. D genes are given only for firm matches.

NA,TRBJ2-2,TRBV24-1,CATSDPTHSTGELFF
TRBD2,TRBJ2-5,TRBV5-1,CASSFGLAGGDEWQETQYF
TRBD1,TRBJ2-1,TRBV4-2,CASSLQADRGTGSYNEQFF
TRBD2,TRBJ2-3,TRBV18,CASSQTYSGGADTQYF
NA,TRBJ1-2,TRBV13,CASSLGPSTTF
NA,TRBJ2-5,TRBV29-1,CSVDVPGDQYQETQYF
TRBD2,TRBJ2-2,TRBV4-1,CASSQVAGNGELFF
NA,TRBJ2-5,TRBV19,CASRPGVGTQYF
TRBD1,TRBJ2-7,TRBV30,CAWSRPGGVYEQYF
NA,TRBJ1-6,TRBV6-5,CASRGTLNSPLHF
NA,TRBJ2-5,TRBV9,CASSVGTSMQTQYF
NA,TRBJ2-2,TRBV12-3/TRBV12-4,CASSLQEGGELFF
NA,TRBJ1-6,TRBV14,CASSQAPNYFNSPLHF
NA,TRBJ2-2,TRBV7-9,CASSAALAPTGELFF
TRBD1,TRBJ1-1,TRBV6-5,CASSGTGFTEAFF
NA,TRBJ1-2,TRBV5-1,CASSLSRSRNYGYTF
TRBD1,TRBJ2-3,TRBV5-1,CASSLAMTGGAEDTQYF
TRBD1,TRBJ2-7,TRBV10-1,CASSDPGQGVSEQYF
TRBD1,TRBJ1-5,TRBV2,CASGWDRGSNQPQHF
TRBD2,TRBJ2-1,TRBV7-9,CASSLSSGEYNEQFF
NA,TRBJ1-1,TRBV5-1,CASSLVAGDTEAFF
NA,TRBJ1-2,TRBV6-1,CASSEWSGPRYGYTF
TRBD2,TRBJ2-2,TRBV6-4,CASSISGGLNTGELFF
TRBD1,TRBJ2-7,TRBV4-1,CASSQGTGEVYF
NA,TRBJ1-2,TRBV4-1,CASSQDHTGSVNYGYTF
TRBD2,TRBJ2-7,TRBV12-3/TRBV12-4,CASRRAAGDEQYF
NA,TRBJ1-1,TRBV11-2,CASSLDSGGFYTEAFF
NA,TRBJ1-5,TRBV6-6,CASSPGLGNQPQHF
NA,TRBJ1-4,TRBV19,CASKGREPNEKLFF
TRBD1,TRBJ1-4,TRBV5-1,CASSWGQGTVYGEKLFF
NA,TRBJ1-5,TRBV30,CAWSVRRGDQPQHF
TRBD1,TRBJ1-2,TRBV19,CASRNRGELIGRGYTF
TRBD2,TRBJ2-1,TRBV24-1,CATLAGGGEQFF
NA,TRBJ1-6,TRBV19,CASSDSSSYNSPLHF
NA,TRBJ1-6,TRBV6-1,CASSPVSYNSPLHF
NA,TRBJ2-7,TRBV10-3,CAISEDGESGYEQYF
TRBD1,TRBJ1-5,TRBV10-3,CAISEGQAHRPQHF
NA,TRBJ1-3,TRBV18,CASTPDRAPGNTIYF
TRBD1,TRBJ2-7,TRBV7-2,CASSLRGLGVHEQYF
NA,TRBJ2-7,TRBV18,CASSPTAYEQYF
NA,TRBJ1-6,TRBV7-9,CASSQRGGRTYNSPLHF
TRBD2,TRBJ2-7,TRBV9,CASSVTSGGYEQYF
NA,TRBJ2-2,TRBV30,CASVPGLLTGELFF
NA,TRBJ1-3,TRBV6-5,CASSYSVQAAGNTIYF
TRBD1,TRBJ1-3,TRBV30,CAWGQGNSGNTIYF
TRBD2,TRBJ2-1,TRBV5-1,CASSRGGTGYYNEQFF
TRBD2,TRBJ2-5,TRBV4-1,CASSQSGGEYQETQYF
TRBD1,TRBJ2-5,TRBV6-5,CATTRGLGETQYF
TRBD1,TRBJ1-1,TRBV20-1,CSASGTVNTEAFF
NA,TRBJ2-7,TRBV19,CASSMTAGYSYEQYF
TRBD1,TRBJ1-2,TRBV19,CASSFRTGSNYGYTF
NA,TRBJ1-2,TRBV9,CASSVRGSANYGYTF
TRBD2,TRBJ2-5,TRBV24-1,CATSDPRLAEQETQYF
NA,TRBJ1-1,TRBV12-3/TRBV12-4,CASSFSTEAFF
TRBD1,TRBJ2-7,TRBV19,CASSMSQGAGYEQYF
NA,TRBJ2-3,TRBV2,CASSGRQGTDTQYF
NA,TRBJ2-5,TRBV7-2,CASSAGLGETQYF
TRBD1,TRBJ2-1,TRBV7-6,CASSSGTGPYNEQFF
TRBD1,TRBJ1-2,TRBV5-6,CASSSPGTVYGGYTF